This TCR beta chain stems from a study of CD8 T cells in ankylosing spondylitis. V was pared by 5 bases and J by 5 bases, with 15 bases between. The germline gives CDR1 SEHNR, CDR2 FQNEAQ (reference sequence). The CDR3 length is 14 residues. General study findings and limits: Significant enrichment of disease-linked clones was reported in matched ankylosing spondylitis synovial fluid. Earlier studies detected some motif variants in reactive arthritis synovial fluid and blood. Made up of eight highly homologous variants, a TCR beta motif appeared characteristic of ankylosing spondylitis blood.

Concerning this clonotype itself: Its antigen is still unknown.

TCRdb itself ran the 5' RACE reads through MiXCR, one entry per CDR3 protein. The data hold about 240,000 distinct CDR3 sequences, with about 10% observed a single time. The clonotype originates from a male donor with ankylosing spondylitis or in good health (not recorded which). The chain employs TRBV7-9 and TRBJ1-2; D not certain. Sample: blood, either unsorted or a sorted T cell fraction (not recorded which). The CDR3 sequence: CASSIDTPFYGYTF. The CDR3 DNA follows: TGTGCCAGCAGCATAGACACGCCATTTTATGGCTACACCTTC. The complete variable domain, with remaining parts taken from reference TRBV7-9 and TRBJ1-2, reads DTGVSQNPRHKITKRGQNVTFRCDPISEHNRLYWYRQTLGQGPEFLTYFQNEAQLEKSRLLSDRFSAERPKGSFSTLEIQRTEQGDSAMYLCASSIDTPFYGYTFGSGTRLTVV.